Following are 31 T cell receptor beta chains from one sample sequenced in a study of T cells in Graves' hyperthyroidism and ophthalmopathy. TCR beta CDR3 region amplification was performed from RNA transcripts. The HTBI primer set was used in a first-round RT-PCR of the TCR CDR3. TCRdb itself ran the multiplex PCR reads through MiXCR, one entry per CDR3 protein. The data show hundreds of thousands of distinct CDR3 sequences, over 15% seen once. The specimen sequenced was blood. The receptors were gathered from a woman between 18 and 30 years old with Graves' hyperthyroidism.

This chain joins TRBV11-3 and TRBJ2-1; TRBD1 agrees at 8 bases. CDR3 size: 15 residues. Germline lookup yields CDR1 SGHNT and CDR2 YENEEA. V lost 9 bases, J lost 4 bases, and 11 bases stayed unmatched. DNA for the CDR3: TGTGCCAGTAGTATAGCAGGGGGCCGGTACAATGAGCAGTTCTTC. Its translation is CASSIAGGRYNEQFF.

This clonotype occurred many times. This rearrangement joins TRBV3-1 to TRBJ1-2, with D maybe TRBD1 (5 bases). This CDR3 has 12 amino acids. V shed 4 bases and J shed 8 bases, with 11 bases lying between them. Germline assignment: CDR1 LGHDT and CDR2 YNNKEL (reference sequence). The CDR3 DNA is TGTGCCAGCAGCCCAGGGCCTGAGGGCTACACCTTC. Amino acids: CASSPGPEGYTF.

This clonotype has ten or more counts. V and J are TRBV20-1 and TRBJ2-3; the match to TRBD2 covers 12 bases. V was clipped by 3 bases and J by 4 bases; unmatched bases: 11. This CDR3 has 17 amino acids. Germline assignment: CDR1 DFQATT and CDR2 SNEGSKA (reference sequence). The CDR3 loop reads CSARGLAGMSGADTQYF. For the CDR3, the DNA is TGCAGTGCTAGGGGACTAGCGGGCATGAGTGGCGCAGATACGCAGTATTTT.

This clonotype was counted a few times. The genes are TRBV11-3 and TRBJ2-3; D uncertain. The CDR3 contains 13 residues. The V gene's germline CDR1 is SGHNT and CDR2 YENEEA. Trimming removed 3 bases at V and 9 bases at J, with 13 bases between. The CDR3 nucleotides are TGTGCCAGCAGCTTGGGCAACGCCCGGACGCAGTATTTT. It yields the protein CASSLGNARTQYF.

This clonotype was seen a handful of times. The V and J genes are TRBV5-1 and TRBJ2-3; D is undetermined. Germline-derived CDR1 and CDR2 are SGHRS and YFSETQ. Trimming took 1 base from V and 2 from J, leaving 5 bases between them. The CDR3 is 13 residues long. The CDR3 loop reads CASSLSDTDTQYF. The CDR3 DNA follows: TGCGCCAGCAGCTTGTCGGACACAGATACGCAGTATTTT.

The V and J genes are TRBV10-2 and TRBJ1-2; D is possibly TRBD1 (5 bases). The CDR3 has 15 amino acids. V lost 8 bases and J 8 bases, leaving 24 bases between the germline ends. Germline values: CDR1 WSHSY, CDR2 SAAADI. The DNA of the CDR3 is TGCGCCAGCTCCGGATCGACAGCCAGCCTGGGAGGCTACACCTTC. Encoded protein: CASSGSTASLGGYTF.

This clonotype appeared many times. The chain employs TRBV11-2 and TRBJ1-2; perhaps TRBD1 as D (6 bases). This CDR3 comprises 13 residues. V was cut by 3 bases and J by 5 bases, with 10 bases left in between. The V gene's germline CDR1 is SGHAT and CDR2 FQNNGV. The CDR3 loop is CASSLEQGYGYTF. For the CDR3, the DNA is TGTGCCAGCAGCTTGGAACAGGGTTATGGCTACACCTTC. The full variable domain, completed using reference TRBV11-2 and TRBJ1-2, is EAGVAQSPRYKIIEKRQSVAFWCNPISGHATLYWYQQILGQGPKLLIQFQNNGVVDDSQLPKDRFSAERLKGVDSTLKIQPAKLEDSAVYLCASSLEQGYGYTFGSGTRLTVV.

The sample holds many counts of this clonotype. The chain links TRBV12-5 to TRBJ1-2; D unclear. This CDR3 is 13 amino acids long. Deletions cut 6 bases from V and 8 bases from J, with 16 bases between. CDR1 is LGHNT and CDR2 is FRNRAP in the germline V gene. The CDR3 DNA is TGTGCTAGTGGCGCCCGAGGACTAGACGGCTACACCTTC. It yields the protein CASGARGLDGYTF.

This clonotype was seen ten or more times. The chain links TRBV20-1 to TRBJ2-7; 7 nucleotides agree with TRBD2. After removal of 3 bases from V and 0 bases from J, the junction contained 14 bases not matched to a gene. This CDR3 contains 17 residues. Germline V CDR1 and CDR2: DFQATT, SNEGSKA (reference sequence). CDR3 nucleotides: TGCAGTGCTAGCGGTCTGGCGGAGCGGGGTTCCTCCTACGAGCAGTACTTC. Its translation is CSASGLAERGSSYEQYF.

CDR3 sequence reads: CASSAGLADTGELFF. CDR3 coding DNA: TGTGCCAGCAGTGCGGGACTAGCGGACACCGGGGAGCTGTTTTTT. The chain is built from TRBV6-1 and TRBJ2-2, with 11 bases matching TRBD2. V gave up 4 bases and J gave up 3 bases; unmatched junction bases: 1. Germline lookup yields CDR1 MNHNS and CDR2 SASEGT. There are 15 residues in the CDR3.

The chain carries TRBV7-9 and TRBJ1-2; D ambiguous. The CDR3 is made up of 15 amino acids. The V gene lost 1 base and the J gene lost 4 bases, with 13 bases spanning the gap. Germline CDR1 is SEHNR and CDR2 is FQNEAQ (reference sequence). This CDR3 reads CASSLEGLGGYGYTF. The CDR3 bases are TGTGCCAGCAGCTTAGAAGGGTTGGGTGGCTATGGCTACACCTTC. Variable domain in full (rest from reference TRBV7-9 and TRBJ1-2): DTGVSQNPRHKITKRGQNVTFRCDPISEHNRLYWYRQTLGQGPEFLTYFQNEAQLEKSRLLSDRFSAERPKGSFSTLEIQRTEQGDSAMYLCASSLEGLGGYGYTFGSGTRLTVV.

This clonotype has just a few counts. The chain is built from TRBV5-4 and TRBJ2-1, with D possibly being TRBD1 or TRBD2 (5 bases each). V lost 6 bases and J lost 4, with 14 bases in between. This CDR3 is 14 amino acids long. Germline assignment: CDR1 SGHNT and CDR2 YYREEE (reference sequence). CDR3: CASTPGLEYNEQFF. CDR3 in DNA: TGTGCCAGCACCCCGGGGCTAGAGTACAATGAGCAGTTCTTC.

This clonotype was recorded many times. The chain uses TRBV6-1 and TRBJ1-2; possibly TRBD1 for D (6 bases). The CDR3 covers 14 residues. Germline lookup yields CDR1 MNHNS and CDR2 SASEGT. Trimming stripped 8 bases from V and 2 bases from J, with 15 bases between. The CDR3 nucleotides read TGTGCCAGCTCTACAAGGGACACGAACTATGGCTACACCTTC. Its translation is CASSTRDTNYGYTF.

This clonotype came up many times. The rearrangement uses TRBV5-1 and TRBJ2-7; D perhaps matches TRBD1 (6 bases). The V end lost 5 bases, the J end lost 4 bases, and 16 bases lay between the germline ends. The CDR3 consists of 14 residues. Germline CDR1 is SGHRS and CDR2 is YFSETQ. CDR3 residues: CASSRRDTAYEQYF. The CDR3 DNA reads as TGCGCCAGCAGTCGCCGGGACACCGCTTACGAGCAGTACTTC.

In this sample, this clonotype turned up many times. This chain connects TRBV2 to TRBJ2-3, with TRBD2 identical over 10 bases. Germline assignment: CDR1 SNHLY and CDR2 FYNNEI. V shed 6 bases and J 1 base; nucleotides not matched to a gene: 7. The CDR3 is made up of 16 amino acids. The CDR3 here is CASSTRGTSGTDTQYF. The CDR3 DNA reads as TGTGCCAGCAGCACTAGGGGGACTAGCGGCACAGATACGCAGTATTTT.

This clonotype was seen many times. The CDR3 DNA sequence: TGTGCCAGCAGTTTAACAGGGGCCCTAGCCAGGGATAATGAGCAGTTCTTC. Translated, it gives CASSLTGALARDNEQFF. This chain joins TRBV12-3 or TRBV12-4 and TRBJ2-1, with 7 bases lining up with TRBD1. With 2 bases clipped from V and 7 bases from J, the junction kept 14 bases outside the gene matches. This CDR3 has 17 amino acids.

In the case of this clonotype: With a much larger clone just one base away, this may be a read error. The rearrangement joins TRBV29-1 to TRBJ2-7; D may be TRBD2 (5 bases). V dropped 3 bases and J dropped 6 bases, with 18 bases sitting between them. The CDR3 extends over 14 amino acids. CDR1 SQVTM and CDR2 ANQGSEA come from the germline V gene. CDR3 in DNA: TGCAGCGTTGAGATCGCGGACCGCGGGTTCGAGCAGTACTTC. It yields the protein CSVEIADRGFEQYF.

This clonotype has just a few counts. The chain links TRBV4-1 to TRBJ2-3; TRBD1 is a possible D gene (6 bases). Germline CDR1 reads MGHRA; CDR2 reads YSYEKL. The CDR3 has 17 residues. V lost 0 bases and J 0 bases, leaving 13 bases between the germline ends. The CDR3 spells CASSQDLQGVSTDTQYF. The DNA for the CDR3 is TGCGCCAGCAGCCAAGATTTACAGGGAGTAAGCACAGATACGCAGTATTTT.

The sample holds many counts of this clonotype. The V call is TRBV12-3 or TRBV12-4, the J call TRBJ2-3, with D unclear. Trimming stripped 11 bases from V and 4 bases from J, with 16 bases between. The CDR3 sequence is 13 residues long. As DNA, the CDR3 is TGTGCCTCATCCCGTAGTGAGGCAGATACGCAGTATTTT. Its translation: CASSRSEADTQYF.

This clonotype was seen many times. V usage is TRBV28 and J usage is TRBJ2-7; 7 nucleotides agree with TRBD2. Germline CDR1 is MDHEN and CDR2 is SYDVKM. CDR3 length equals 14 residues. The V gene end was trimmed by 5 bases and the J gene end by 2 bases; junction bases not matched to a gene: 6. CDR3 coding DNA: TGTGCCAGCAGTGTGTCGGGAGGACCCTACGAGCAGTACTTC. This sequence encodes CASSVSGGPYEQYF.

This clonotype was counted many times. The rearrangement joins TRBV12-3 or TRBV12-4 to TRBJ2-7, with 9 bases lining up with TRBD1. V lost 7 bases to trimming and J lost 3 bases; unmatched junction nucleotides: 7. The CDR3 sequence is 14 residues long. The CDR3 sequence is CASTAGTGSYEQYF. The CDR3 nucleotides are TGTGCCAGCACTGCCGGGACAGGGAGCTACGAGCAGTACTTC.

This clonotype came up a few times. This sequence joins TRBV20-1 and TRBJ2-1; D uncertain. V shed 6 bases and J shed 0 bases, with 12 bases lying between them. From germline, CDR1 is DFQATT and CDR2 SNEGSKA (reference sequence). The CDR3 runs 14 residues. CDR3 residues: CSAHLPSSYNEQFF. CDR3 sequence (DNA): TGCAGTGCCCATCTACCTAGCTCCTACAATGAGCAGTTCTTC.

In regard to this clonotype: This clone may be a read error of a much larger clone one base away. The V call is TRBV2, the J call TRBJ2-1, with TRBD2 identical over 10 bases. TRBJ2-7 explains the end of the DNA better; the J call may be wrong. This CDR3 has 18 amino acids. Germline CDR1 SNHLY, CDR2 FYNNEI. CDR3 in amino acids: CASSVDSGRLDSYNEQYF. CDR3 bases: TGTGCCAGCAGTGTAGATAGCGGGAGGCTTGATTCCTACAATGAGCAGTACTTC.

This clonotype was detected many times. Written as DNA, the CDR3 is TGTGCCAGCAGTTCCAAAATTCTAGCGGGGGAGACCCAGTACTTC. Translation gives CASSSKILAGETQYF. This chain joins TRBV12-3 or TRBV12-4 and TRBJ2-5, with TRBD2 identical over 9 bases. CDR3 length: 15 residues. V dropped 4 bases and J dropped 5; count of bases not matched to a gene: 8.

This clonotype was seen repeatedly, ten times or more. The gene calls are TRBV28 and TRBJ2-7, with D possibly being TRBD1 (6 bases). Germline values: CDR1 MDHEN, CDR2 SYDVKM. V was cut by 6 bases and J by 4 bases, with 10 bases left in between. The CDR3 extends over 12 amino acids. In nucleotides, the CDR3 is TGTGCCAGCAGCTTAACAGGGTACGAGCAGTACTTC. Amino acids: CASSLTGYEQYF.

There are many counts of this clonotype. The chain combines TRBV20-1 with TRBJ2-2; weak D call: TRBD2 (5 bases). Trimming stripped 0 bases from V and 6 bases from J, with 14 bases between. Germline values: CDR1 DFQATT, CDR2 SNEGSKA (reference sequence). The CDR3 spans 15 residues. The CDR3 DNA sequence: TGCAGTGCTAGAGATTCGGCTAGCTTGGCCGGGGAGCTGTTTTTT. Amino acid sequence: CSARDSASLAGELFF.

This clonotype was picked up many times. V gene TRBV20-1 combines with J gene TRBJ2-5; 10 bases map to TRBD2. CDR1 and CDR2 from the germline V gene are DFQATT and SNEGSKA (reference sequence). The CDR3 covers 18 residues. The junction had 15 bases not matched to a gene; V was cut back by 0 bases and J by 5 bases. The CDR3 here is CSAREASGGPSSSETQYF. The CDR3 DNA follows: TGCAGTGCTAGAGAGGCTAGCGGGGGCCCTTCGTCAAGCGAGACCCAGTACTTC.

At least ten counts were recorded for this clonotype. This chain connects TRBV5-1 to TRBJ1-1; D might be TRBD1 (6 bases). The germline gives CDR1 SGHRS, CDR2 YFSETQ. This CDR3 has 14 amino acids. Trimming shortened V by 5 bases and J by 2 bases, and 13 bases separated the two germline ends. Here the CDR3 reads CASRRQEANTEAFF. In nucleotides, the CDR3 is TGCGCCAGCAGACGACAGGAGGCTAACACTGAAGCTTTCTTT.

This clonotype has a handful of counts. This chain links TRBV14 with TRBJ2-1, with TRBD2 identical over 7 bases. Germline values: CDR1 SGHDN, CDR2 FVKESK. Trimming removed 3 bases from V and 9 bases from J; junction bases left unmatched: 8. The CDR3 contains 14 residues. The CDR3 loop reads CASSQLLAFSEQFF. The CDR3 DNA sequence: TGTGCCAGCAGCCAGCTACTAGCGTTCTCTGAGCAGTTCTTC.

This clonotype was observed at least ten times. J is TRBJ1-1 and V is TRBV5-1, with TRBD1 matching 8 bases. Germline V gives CDR1 SGHRS, CDR2 YFSETQ. V trimming: 4 bases; J trimming: 1 base; junction bases outside the gene matches: 6. CDR3 length: 15 residues. Here the CDR3 DNA reads TGCGCCAGCAGCGAAAGACAGGGGCCGAACACTGAAGCTTTCTTT. It encodes CASSERQGPNTEAFF.

This chain joins TRBV24-1 and TRBJ2-6, with a weak D call TRBD1 (6 bases). Deletions cut 5 bases from V and 0 bases from J, with 7 bases between. This CDR3 has 15 amino acids. Germline-derived CDR1 and CDR2 are KGHDR and SFDVKD. The CDR3 protein is CATSARGSGANVLTF. The CDR3 DNA reads as TGTGCCACCAGTGCCAGGGGCTCTGGGGCCAACGTCCTGACTTTC.